What follows describes a single T cell receptor (beta chain). Patients from Seattle were sampled longitudinally, starting during active infection. The entry originates in a study of blood T cell repertoires in COVID-19. Study-wide background: Specimens from acute and convalescent COVID-19 originated in the United States, Italy and Spain. Sample material is recorded as cDNA or gDNA derived from T cells, B-cell-depleted T cells, or PBMCs.

Generated by immunoSEQ multiplex PCR, the TCRdb table keeps only in-frame clones and is missing some. The profile shows hundreds of thousands of clones, about 89% of them singletons. This TCR derives from a woman in her 30s with COVID-19, enrolled during active disease. Sequences were obtained from peripheral blood.

The CDR3 region is CASHINRGTEAFF. For the CDR3, the DNA is TGTGCCAGTCACATCAACAGGGGTACTGAAGCTTTCTTT. The chain joins TRBV19 to TRBJ1-1, with 7 bases aligning to TRBD1. J gave up 5 bases and V 8 bases, and 8 bases lay outside the gene matches. Germline V gene sequence: CDR1 LNHDA, CDR2 SQIVND (reference sequence). The CDR3 totals 13 residues.